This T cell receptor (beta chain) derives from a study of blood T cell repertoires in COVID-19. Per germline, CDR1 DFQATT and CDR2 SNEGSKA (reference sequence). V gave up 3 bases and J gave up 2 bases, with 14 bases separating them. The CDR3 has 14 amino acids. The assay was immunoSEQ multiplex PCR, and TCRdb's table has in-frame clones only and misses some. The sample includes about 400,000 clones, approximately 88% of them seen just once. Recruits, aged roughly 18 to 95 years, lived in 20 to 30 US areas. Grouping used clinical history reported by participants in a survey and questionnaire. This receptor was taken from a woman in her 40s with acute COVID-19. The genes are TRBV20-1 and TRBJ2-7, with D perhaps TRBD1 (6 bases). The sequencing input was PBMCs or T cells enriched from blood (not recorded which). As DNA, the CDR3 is TGCAGTGCTAGTGGAGGACAGCGACCCTACGAGCAGTACTTC. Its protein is CSASGGQRPYEQYF.